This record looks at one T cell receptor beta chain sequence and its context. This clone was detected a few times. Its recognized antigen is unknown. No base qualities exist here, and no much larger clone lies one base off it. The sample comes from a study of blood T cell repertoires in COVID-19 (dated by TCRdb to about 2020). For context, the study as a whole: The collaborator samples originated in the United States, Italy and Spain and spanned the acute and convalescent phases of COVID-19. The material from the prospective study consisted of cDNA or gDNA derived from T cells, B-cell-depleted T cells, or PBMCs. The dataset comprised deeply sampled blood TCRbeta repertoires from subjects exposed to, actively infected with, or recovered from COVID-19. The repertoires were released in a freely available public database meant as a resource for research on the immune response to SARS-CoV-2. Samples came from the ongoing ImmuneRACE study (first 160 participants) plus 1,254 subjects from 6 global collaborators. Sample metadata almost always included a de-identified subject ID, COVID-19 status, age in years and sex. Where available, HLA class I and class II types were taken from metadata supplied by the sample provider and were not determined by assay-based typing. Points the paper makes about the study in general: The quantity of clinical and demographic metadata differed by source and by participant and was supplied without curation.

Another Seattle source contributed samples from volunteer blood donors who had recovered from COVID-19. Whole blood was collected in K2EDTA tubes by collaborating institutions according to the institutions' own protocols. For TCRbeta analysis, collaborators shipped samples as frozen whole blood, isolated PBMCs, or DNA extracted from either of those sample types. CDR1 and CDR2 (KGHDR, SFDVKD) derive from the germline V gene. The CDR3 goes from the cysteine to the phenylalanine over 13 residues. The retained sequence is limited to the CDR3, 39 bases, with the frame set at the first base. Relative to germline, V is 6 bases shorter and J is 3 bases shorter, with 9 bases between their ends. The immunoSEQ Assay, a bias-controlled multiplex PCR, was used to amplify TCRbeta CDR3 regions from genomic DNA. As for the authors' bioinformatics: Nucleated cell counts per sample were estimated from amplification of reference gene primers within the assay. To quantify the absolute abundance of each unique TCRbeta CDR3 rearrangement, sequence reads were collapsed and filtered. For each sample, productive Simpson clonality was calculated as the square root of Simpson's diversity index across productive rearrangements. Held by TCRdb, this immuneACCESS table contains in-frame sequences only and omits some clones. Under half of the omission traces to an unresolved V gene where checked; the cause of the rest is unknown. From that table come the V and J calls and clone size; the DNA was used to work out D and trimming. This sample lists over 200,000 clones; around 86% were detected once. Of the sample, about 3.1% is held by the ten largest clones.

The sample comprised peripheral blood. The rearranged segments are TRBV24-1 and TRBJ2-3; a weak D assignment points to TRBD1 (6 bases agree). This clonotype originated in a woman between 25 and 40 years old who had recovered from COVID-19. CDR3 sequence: CATSPQGTDTQYF. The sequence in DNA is TGTGCCACCAGTCCACAGGGAACAGATACGCAGTATTTT.